The T cell receptor (beta chain) described here comes from a study of T cells in Graves' hyperthyroidism and ophthalmopathy. Germline V gene data show CDR1 as SEHNR and CDR2 as FQNEAQ (reference sequence). The CDR3 sequence is 12 residues long. Trimming took 1 base from V and 4 from J, leaving 4 bases between them. This clonotype has more than one count but fewer than ten. RNA transcripts were the template for amplifying TCR beta CDR3 regions. First-round RT-PCR targeting the TCR CDR3 was performed with the HTBI primer set. Each CDR3 protein gets one entry after TCRdb re-called the multiplex PCR reads with MiXCR. The sample has about 250,000 distinct CDR3 sequences; roughly 20% are singletons.

The material sequenced was blood. The sequence was obtained from a man aged 25 to 40 with Graves' ophthalmopathy. The V and J genes are TRBV7-9 and TRBJ1-1; no firm D call. The CDR3 nucleotides read TGTGCCAGCAGCTTAGATGGCACTGAAGCTTTCTTT. It yields the protein CASSLDGTEAFF.